Listed here is a single T cell receptor beta chain. This sample was included in a study of shared clonotypes between healthy human individuals. The data were produced by immunoSEQ multiplex PCR, yet TCRdb's version contains in-frame clones alone and is incomplete. In the table there are some 650,000 clones, about 96% of which are singletons. The CDR3 runs to 15 residues. V gave up 5 bases and J gave up 3 bases, with 16 bases separating them. Germline lookup yields CDR1 MNHEY and CDR2 SMNVEV (reference sequence). The chain uses TRBV27 and TRBJ1-1; D remains unclear. Sequencing was carried out using naive CD4+ T cells sorted from blood. Subset given: CD45RA+ positively selected. The sequence came from a woman aged 25 to 39 in good health. CDR3 in amino acids: CASSHRRLLDTEAFF. The CDR3 DNA follows: TGTGCCAGCAGTCACCGCAGGCTCCTCGACACTGAAGCTTTCTTT.